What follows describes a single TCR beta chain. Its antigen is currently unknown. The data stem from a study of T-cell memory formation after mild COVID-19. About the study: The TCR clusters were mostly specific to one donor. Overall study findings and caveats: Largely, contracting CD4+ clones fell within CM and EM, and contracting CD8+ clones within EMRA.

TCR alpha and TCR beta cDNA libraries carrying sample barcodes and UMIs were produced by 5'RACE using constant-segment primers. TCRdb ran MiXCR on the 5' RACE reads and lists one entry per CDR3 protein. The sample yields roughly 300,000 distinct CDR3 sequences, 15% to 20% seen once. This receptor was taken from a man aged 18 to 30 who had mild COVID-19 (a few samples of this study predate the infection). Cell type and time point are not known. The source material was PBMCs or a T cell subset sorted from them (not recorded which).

CDR3 residues: CASSSGPRYQETQYF. The CDR3 DNA sequence: TGCGCCAGCAGCTCAGGGCCCCGGTACCAAGAGACCCAGTACTTC. The chain couples TRBV4-3 to TRBJ2-5, with a weak D call TRBD1 (5 bases). This CDR3 comprises 15 residues. The germline V gene encodes CDR1 LGHNA and CDR2 YSLEER. V lost 5 bases to trimming and J lost 0 bases, with 13 bases between them.